Listed below are T cell receptor beta chains from one sample, sequenced in a study of post-analysis software for immune sequencing data. MiXCR was run by TCRdb on the PCR reads, yielding one entry per CDR3 protein. Of a few hundred thousand distinct CDR3 sequences listed, 30% to 40% are singletons. Sequenced sample: blood. The receptors here all came from a girl aged 2-10 years with multiple sclerosis. The CDR3 runs from the conserved cysteine through the conserved F or W. The order of the fields is J gene, V gene, clone size, D gene, CDR3 length, CDR3 protein, CDR3 DNA. The D gene is left open where the match is weak. Only some rows state a clone size, as once, few, many or a class for expanded clones.

J gene: TRBJ1-2
V gene: TRBV7-2
clone size: .
D gene: .
CDR3 length: 15
CDR3 protein: CASSPEPLRNYGYTF
CDR3 DNA: TGTGCCAGCAGCCCCGAGCCACTCAGGAACTATGGCTACACCTTC

J gene: TRBJ2-1
V gene: TRBV14
clone size: .
D gene: .
CDR3 length: 14
CDR3 protein: CASSQVTTLNEQFF
CDR3 DNA: TGTGCCAGCAGCCAAGTAACGACCCTCAATGAGCAGTTCTTC

J gene: TRBJ2-1
V gene: TRBV6-2/TRBV6-3
clone size: .
D gene: TRBD1
CDR3 length: 15
CDR3 protein: CASSSPGQVILKQFF
CDR3 DNA: TGTGCCAGCAGTTCCCCGGGACAGGTCATCCTCAAGCAGTTCTTC

J gene: TRBJ2-4
V gene: TRBV29-1
clone size: .
D gene: TRBD1
CDR3 length: 15
CDR3 protein: CSVVPGDSRENIQYF
CDR3 DNA: TGCAGCGTTGTTCCCGGGGACAGCCGAGAAAACATTCAGTACTTC

J gene: TRBJ2-7
V gene: TRBV28
clone size: few
D gene: .
CDR3 length: 16
CDR3 protein: CASSLLVDGGPYEQYF
CDR3 DNA: TGTGCCAGCAGTCTCCTCGTGGACGGAGGCCCCTACGAGCAGTACTTC

J gene: TRBJ1-1
V gene: TRBV20-1
clone size: few
D gene: .
CDR3 length: 13
CDR3 protein: CSASPDVPGEAFF
CDR3 DNA: TGCAGTGCTAGTCCCGACGTGCCTGGGGAAGCTTTCTTT

J gene: TRBJ2-4
V gene: TRBV6-2/TRBV6-3
clone size: .
D gene: .
CDR3 length: 16
CDR3 protein: CASTPDGGLAKNIQYF
CDR3 DNA: TGTGCCAGCACCCCGGACGGAGGTTTAGCCAAAAACATTCAGTACTTC

J gene: TRBJ1-2
V gene: TRBV5-8
clone size: .
D gene: .
CDR3 length: 13
CDR3 protein: CASSAEDLYGYTF
CDR3 DNA: TGTGCCAGCAGCGCTGAAGACCTCTATGGCTACACCTTC

J gene: TRBJ2-7
V gene: TRBV12-3/TRBV12-4
clone size: many
D gene: .
CDR3 length: 17
CDR3 protein: CASSYRALNPGAYEQYF
CDR3 DNA: TGTGCCAGCAGTTACCGGGCCCTGAACCCAGGAGCCTACGAGCAGTACTTC

J gene: TRBJ2-5
V gene: TRBV7-3
clone size: few
D gene: .
CDR3 length: 13
CDR3 protein: CASSSAGQETQYF
CDR3 DNA: TGTGCCAGCAGCAGCGCAGGTCAAGAGACCCAGTACTTC

J gene: TRBJ2-7
V gene: TRBV18
clone size: .
D gene: TRBD2
CDR3 length: 15
CDR3 protein: CASSPASGSAYEQYF
CDR3 DNA: TGTGCCAGCTCACCGGCTAGCGGGAGCGCCTACGAGCAGTACTTC

J gene: TRBJ2-3
V gene: TRBV15
clone size: .
D gene: TRBD2
CDR3 length: 16
CDR3 protein: CATSGRLAGSTDTQYF
CDR3 DNA: TGTGCCACCAGCGGACGACTAGCGGGTTCCACAGATACGCAGTATTTT

J gene: TRBJ1-2
V gene: TRBV6-5
clone size: few
D gene: .
CDR3 length: 13
CDR3 protein: CASSYSTGKGYTF
CDR3 DNA: TGTGCCAGCAGTTACTCAACAGGGAAAGGCTACACCTTC

J gene: TRBJ2-7
V gene: TRBV25-1
clone size: .
D gene: .
CDR3 length: 17
CDR3 protein: CASSAPSRGQGSYEQYF
CDR3 DNA: TGTGCCAGCAGTGCCCCCTCTAGGGGACAAGGATCCTACGAGCAGTACTTC

J gene: TRBJ2-3
V gene: TRBV20-1
clone size: few
D gene: TRBD2
CDR3 length: 12
CDR3 protein: CSAQAGGKFPYF
CDR3 DNA: TGCAGTGCTCAAGCGGGAGGAAAGTTTCCGTATTTT

J gene: TRBJ2-7
V gene: TRBV15
clone size: .
D gene: .
CDR3 length: 11
CDR3 protein: CATRDTAEQYF
CDR3 DNA: TGTGCCACCAGGGACACGGCCGAGCAGTACTTC

J gene: TRBJ2-1
V gene: TRBV7-6
clone size: few
D gene: TRBD1
CDR3 length: 13
CDR3 protein: CASSETGLNEQFF
CDR3 DNA: TGTGCCAGCAGCGAGACAGGGCTCAATGAGCAGTTCTTC

J gene: TRBJ2-3
V gene: TRBV18
clone size: .
D gene: .
CDR3 length: 15
CDR3 protein: CASSPDNTEADTQYF
CDR3 DNA: TGTGCCAGCTCACCAGATAACACAGAAGCAGATACGCAGTATTTT

J gene: TRBJ1-1
V gene: TRBV12-3/TRBV12-4
clone size: few
D gene: .
CDR3 length: 14
CDR3 protein: CASTRNTLNTEAFF
CDR3 DNA: TGTGCCAGCACCCGGAACACCTTGAACACTGAAGCTTTCTTT

J gene: TRBJ1-2
V gene: TRBV9
clone size: .
D gene: TRBD1
CDR3 length: 15
CDR3 protein: CASSARGQAYYGYTF
CDR3 DNA: TGTGCCAGCAGCGCACGGGGACAGGCCTACTATGGCTACACCTTC

J gene: TRBJ1-2
V gene: TRBV5-1
clone size: few
D gene: .
CDR3 length: 13
CDR3 protein: CASSPGPGSGYTF
CDR3 DNA: TGCGCCAGCAGCCCGGGGCCGGGGTCCGGCTACACCTTC

J gene: TRBJ2-3
V gene: TRBV6-2/TRBV6-3
clone size: .
D gene: TRBD2
CDR3 length: 20
CDR3 protein: CASSVPHFHTAGARTDTQYF
CDR3 DNA: TGTGCCAGCAGCGTACCCCACTTCCATACGGCGGGAGCCCGGACAGATACGCAGTATTTT

J gene: TRBJ2-5
V gene: TRBV7-2
clone size: .
D gene: .
CDR3 length: 14
CDR3 protein: CASSPPKGYETQCF
CDR3 DNA: TGTGCCAGCAGCCCGCCTAAGGGGTACGAGACCCAGTGCTTC

J gene: TRBJ2-1
V gene: TRBV18
clone size: few
D gene: .
CDR3 length: 16
CDR3 protein: CASSPLGESSYNEQFF
CDR3 DNA: TGTGCCAGCTCACCGTTGGGCGAAAGCTCCTACAATGAGCAGTTCTTC

J gene: TRBJ2-7
V gene: TRBV7-2
clone size: few
D gene: .
CDR3 length: 17
CDR3 protein: CASSRTPTTRISYEQYF
CDR3 DNA: TGTGCCAGCAGCCGTACCCCGACAACTAGGATCTCCTACGAGCAGTACTTC

J gene: TRBJ2-3
V gene: TRBV7-8
clone size: .
D gene: TRBD2
CDR3 length: 17
CDR3 protein: CASFAYPTGGGTDTQYF
CDR3 DNA: TGTGCCAGCTTCGCCTACCCTACCGGGGGGGGCACAGATACGCAGTATTTT

J gene: TRBJ1-5
V gene: TRBV9
clone size: .
D gene: .
CDR3 length: 15
CDR3 protein: CASSVSGYDNQPQHF
CDR3 DNA: TGTGCCAGCAGCGTATCAGGGTACGACAATCAGCCCCAGCATTTT

J gene: TRBJ2-5
V gene: TRBV29-1
clone size: many
D gene: .
CDR3 length: 13
CDR3 protein: CSVPNRDQETQYF
CDR3 DNA: TGCAGCGTTCCAAACAGGGACCAAGAGACCCAGTACTTC

J gene: TRBJ2-7
V gene: TRBV3-1
clone size: once
D gene: .
CDR3 length: 16
CDR3 protein: CASSQGSAGASYEQYF
CDR3 DNA: TGTGCCAGCAGCCAAGGCTCGGCAGGGGCGTCCTACGAGCAGTACTTC

J gene: TRBJ2-3
V gene: TRBV5-6
clone size: .
D gene: TRBD2
CDR3 length: 17
CDR3 protein: CASSFGLAGVETDTQYF
CDR3 DNA: TGTGCCAGCAGCTTTGGACTAGCGGGGGTTGAGACAGATACGCAGTATTTT

J gene: TRBJ2-7
V gene: TRBV10-3
clone size: .
D gene: .
CDR3 length: 14
CDR3 protein: CAISDSTKGLEQYF
CDR3 DNA: TGTGCCATCAGTGATTCGACGAAGGGGCTCGAGCAGTACTTC

J gene: TRBJ1-1
V gene: TRBV10-3
clone size: .
D gene: .
CDR3 length: 19
CDR3 protein: CAISESALRGTMYNTEAFF
CDR3 DNA: TGTGCCATCAGTGAGTCGGCCCTGCGGGGGACGATGTATAACACTGAAGCTTTCTTT

J gene: TRBJ2-7
V gene: TRBV10-3
clone size: .
D gene: TRBD1
CDR3 length: 14
CDR3 protein: CTISGQGEIHEQYF
CDR3 DNA: TGTACCATCAGTGGACAGGGGGAAATTCACGAGCAGTACTTC

J gene: TRBJ2-7
V gene: TRBV5-1
clone size: .
D gene: .
CDR3 length: 12
CDR3 protein: CASSLGQREQYF
CDR3 DNA: TGCGCCAGCAGCTTGGGGCAGAGGGAGCAGTACTTC

J gene: TRBJ1-6
V gene: TRBV5-1
clone size: .
D gene: .
CDR3 length: 15
CDR3 protein: CASSLGGGYNSPLHF
CDR3 DNA: TGCGCCAGCAGCTTGGGCGGTGGATATAATTCACCCCTCCACTTT

J gene: TRBJ1-1
V gene: TRBV7-9
clone size: once
D gene: .
CDR3 length: 13
CDR3 protein: CACSPDRPSKAFF
CDR3 DNA: TGTGCCTGCAGCCCCGACCGACCGTCCAAAGCTTTCTTT

J gene: TRBJ2-4
V gene: TRBV5-5
clone size: few
D gene: .
CDR3 length: 14
CDR3 protein: CASNLELAKNIQYF
CDR3 DNA: TGTGCCAGCAACTTGGAATTAGCCAAAAACATTCAGTACTTC

J gene: TRBJ2-7
V gene: TRBV7-2
clone size: .
D gene: .
CDR3 length: 14
CDR3 protein: CASSLTPIGYEQYF
CDR3 DNA: TGTGCCAGCAGCTTAACTCCTATAGGCTACGAGCAGTACTTC

J gene: TRBJ2-7
V gene: TRBV5-5
clone size: few
D gene: TRBD2
CDR3 length: 15
CDR3 protein: CASSRGGSASYEQYF
CDR3 DNA: TGTGCCAGCAGCCGGGGGGGGTCAGCTTCCTACGAGCAGTACTTC

J gene: TRBJ2-5
V gene: TRBV3-1
clone size: .
D gene: TRBD1
CDR3 length: 17
CDR3 protein: CASSQYTGGKSFETQYF
CDR3 DNA: TGTGCCAGCAGCCAATACACAGGGGGAAAGAGTTTCGAGACCCAGTACTTC

J gene: TRBJ1-1
V gene: TRBV6-2/TRBV6-3
clone size: few
D gene: .
CDR3 length: 15
CDR3 protein: CASSHQTGMDTEAFF
CDR3 DNA: TGTGCCAGCAGTCATCAGACAGGAATGGACACTGAAGCTTTCTTT

J gene: TRBJ1-5
V gene: TRBV6-5
clone size: few
D gene: TRBD1
CDR3 length: 19
CDR3 protein: CASSYLGGRGRVSNQPQHF
CDR3 DNA: TGTGCCAGCAGTTATCTGGGTGGCAGGGGGCGCGTAAGCAATCAGCCCCAGCATTTT

J gene: TRBJ2-7
V gene: TRBV4-3
clone size: .
D gene: .
CDR3 length: 15
CDR3 protein: CASSQVGQGSYEQYF
CDR3 DNA: TGCGCCAGCAGCCAAGTAGGTCAGGGGTCCTACGAGCAGTACTTC

J gene: TRBJ1-6
V gene: TRBV29-1
clone size: few
D gene: .
CDR3 length: 13
CDR3 protein: CSVGEDYNSPLHF
CDR3 DNA: TGCAGCGTTGGCGAGGACTATAATTCACCCCTCCACTTT

J gene: TRBJ2-5
V gene: TRBV6-1
clone size: .
D gene: .
CDR3 length: 17
CDR3 protein: CASSGARKRDGQETQYF
CDR3 DNA: TGTGCCAGCAGTGGGGCAAGGAAACGGGACGGGCAAGAGACCCAGTACTTC

J gene: TRBJ2-5
V gene: TRBV21-1
clone size: .
D gene: .
CDR3 length: 11
CDR3 protein: CAKFDRGKQYF
CDR3 DNA: TGTGCCAAATTTGACAGGGGAAAGCAGTACTTC

J gene: TRBJ2-3
V gene: TRBV5-5
clone size: .
D gene: TRBD2
CDR3 length: 17
CDR3 protein: CASSLAVPLAGTDTQYF
CDR3 DNA: TGTGCCAGCAGCTTGGCCGTGCCGCTAGCGGGAACAGATACGCAGTATTTT

J gene: TRBJ2-7
V gene: TRBV7-2
clone size: .
D gene: TRBD2
CDR3 length: 15
CDR3 protein: CASSLRTSGTGEQYF
CDR3 DNA: TGTGCCAGCAGCCTAAGGACTAGCGGGACTGGCGAGCAGTACTTC

J gene: TRBJ2-1
V gene: TRBV11-2
clone size: .
D gene: TRBD1
CDR3 length: 11
CDR3 protein: CAWGQYNEQFF
CDR3 DNA: TGTGCCTGGGGACAGTACAATGAGCAGTTCTTC

J gene: TRBJ2-1
V gene: TRBV12-3/TRBV12-4
clone size: few
D gene: .
CDR3 length: 14
CDR3 protein: CASSLRRPYNEQFF
CDR3 DNA: TGTGCCAGCAGTTTGAGGCGGCCCTACAATGAGCAGTTCTTC

J gene: TRBJ1-2
V gene: TRBV20-1
clone size: .
D gene: TRBD1
CDR3 length: 14
CDR3 protein: CSARVRDRGHGYTF
CDR3 DNA: TGCAGTGCTAGAGTACGGGACAGGGGGCACGGCTACACCTTC

J gene: TRBJ2-7
V gene: TRBV29-1
clone size: few
D gene: .
CDR3 length: 13
CDR3 protein: CSTDTGLGGEQYF
CDR3 DNA: TGCAGCACTGACACAGGGTTGGGGGGCGAGCAGTACTTC

J gene: TRBJ2-1
V gene: TRBV29-1
clone size: .
D gene: .
CDR3 length: 15
CDR3 protein: CSVEDQGRTYNEQFF
CDR3 DNA: TGCAGCGTTGAAGATCAGGGGAGGACCTACAATGAGCAGTTCTTC

J gene: TRBJ1-2
V gene: TRBV4-1
clone size: once
D gene: .
CDR3 length: 15
CDR3 protein: CASSHLARLSHGYTF
CDR3 DNA: TGCGCCAGCAGCCATCTTGCCCGGCTGAGTCATGGCTACACCTTC

J gene: TRBJ2-5
V gene: TRBV10-3
clone size: few
D gene: TRBD2
CDR3 length: 15
CDR3 protein: CAISEGLAGVETQYF
CDR3 DNA: TGTGCCATCAGTGAAGGTTTAGCGGGAGTGGAGACCCAGTACTTC

J gene: TRBJ1-1
V gene: TRBV5-1
clone size: few
D gene: .
CDR3 length: 16
CDR3 protein: CASSSHPGTLNTEAFF
CDR3 DNA: TGCGCCAGCAGCTCCCACCCCGGGACCTTGAACACTGAAGCTTTCTTT

J gene: TRBJ2-1
V gene: TRBV20-1
clone size: .
D gene: TRBD2
CDR3 length: 19
CDR3 protein: CSARDGRLAGVRSYNEQFF
CDR3 DNA: TGCAGTGCTAGAGATGGGCGACTAGCGGGAGTACGAAGCTACAATGAGCAGTTCTTC